This T cell receptor beta chain was documented in a study of T cell responses to AZD1222 COVID-19 vaccine. Study outcomes and limitations: Compared with day 0, the breadth and depth of the Spike-specific TCR repertoire rose significantly after two doses of AZD1222. Females outnumbered males among donors, who were mostly white British; clonal diversity was possibly underestimated. Dominant at 160-218 and 743-854, vaccine-associated CD4 TCRs also spanned spike. No repertoire was sampled before or during the peak T cell response, only after it.

V lost 0 bases to trimming and J lost 8 bases; unmatched junction nucleotides: 6. There are 15 residues in the CDR3. The germline gives CDR1 SGHTA, CDR2 FQGNSA. About this clone: Its specificity is unknown.

The data were produced by immunoSEQ multiplex PCR, yet TCRdb's version contains in-frame clones alone and is incomplete. Counted here are 79,000 or so clones, roughly nine tenths occurring once; the ten biggest clones make up 5.3%. The sample in question was peripheral blood, obtained 28 days after the second AZD1222 dose. The rearrangement uses TRBV7-2 and TRBJ2-1; 8 bases are a match to TRBD2. The source is an adult who received the AZD1222 COVID-19 vaccine. CDR3 region: CASSLAAAGDHEQFF. Written as DNA, the CDR3 is TGTGCCAGCAGCTTAGCCGCAGCGGGGGACCATGAGCAGTTCTTC.